Below are 2 T cell receptor beta chains sequenced from a single sample in a study of response to subunit inactivated influenza vaccine. One entry per CDR3 protein results from TCRdb running MiXCR on the RT-PCR reads. The repertoire includes roughly 670,000 distinct CDR3 sequences, about 15% of them detected once, and around 7.6% sits in the top ten. Sequences were derived from PBMCs from blood, sampled approximately 15 days before vaccination. These receptors came from a man aged 45-65 years who received an inactivated influenza vaccine.

This clonotype was seen only a few times. The chain uses TRBV10-3 and TRBJ2-2; D is possibly TRBD2 (6 bases). The CDR3 runs 14 residues. Germline lookup yields CDR1 ENHRY and CDR2 SYGVKD. V lost 4 bases and J 4 bases, leaving 10 bases between the germline ends. CDR3 sequence: CAISAGTATGELFF. In DNA form, the CDR3 reads TGTGCCATCAGTGCCGGGACTGCCACCGGGGAGCTGTTTTTT.

The table lists this clonotype with a few counts. CDR3: CATSDYHFTDTQYF. Here the CDR3 DNA reads TGTGCCACCAGTGACTACCATTTCACAGATACGCAGTATTTT. V is TRBV24-1 and J is TRBJ2-3; D gene unclear. The V and J ends lost 4 bases and 2 bases respectively, with 9 bases between them. This CDR3 is 14 amino acids long. The germline CDR1 and CDR2 sequences are KGHDR and SFDVKD.